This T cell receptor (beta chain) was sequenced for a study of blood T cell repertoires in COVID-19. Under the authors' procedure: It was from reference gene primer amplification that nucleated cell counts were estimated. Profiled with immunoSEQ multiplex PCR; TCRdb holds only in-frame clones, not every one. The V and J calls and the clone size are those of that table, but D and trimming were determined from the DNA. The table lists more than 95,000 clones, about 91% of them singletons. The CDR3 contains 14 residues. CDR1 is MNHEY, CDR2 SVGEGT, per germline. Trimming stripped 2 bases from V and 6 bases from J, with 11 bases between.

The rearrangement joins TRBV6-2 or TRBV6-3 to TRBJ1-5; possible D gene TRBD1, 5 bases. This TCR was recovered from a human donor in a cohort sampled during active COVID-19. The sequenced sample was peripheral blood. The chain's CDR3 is CASSYGGESQPQHF. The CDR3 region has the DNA TGTGCCAGCAGTTACGGAGGGGAAAGTCAGCCCCAGCATTTT.